This TCR beta chain derives from a study of cytomegalovirus exposure and HLA in healthy donors. Germline assignment: CDR1 SGHTA and CDR2 FQGTGA. The CDR3 has 15 residues. V lost 5 bases to trimming and J lost 7 bases; unmatched junction nucleotides: 10. This clone was counted once. PCR primers comprised 60 Vbeta and 13 Jbeta primers. Only in-frame clones appear in the TCRdb table, and some are missing; sequencing was by immunoSEQ multiplex PCR. The profile shows 100,000 or so clones, more than 80% of them singletons. V usage is TRBV7-3 and J usage is TRBJ2-1; 8 bases align to TRBD2. The sequence derives from a man aged 30 to 45 in good health and CMV-seronegative. The sequencing input was PBMCs. Here the CDR3 reads CASSPAGSGINEQFF. The CDR3 coding sequence is TGTGCCAGCAGCCCGGCGGGTAGCGGGATAAATGAGCAGTTCTTC.